This T cell receptor beta chain was sequenced during a study of tumor-infiltrating lymphocytes in primary liver carcinoma. Notes on this clonotype: Its antigen is still unknown. The junction shows a germline mismatch at one end, possibly a read error.

RNA and DNA were co-extracted from approximately 20-30 mg of unsorted bulk tissue. All patients had surgically resected primary liver carcinoma. Viable tumor cell content exceeded 85% in every tumor sample. Findings and limits, study-wide: Researchers report that only about 7.5-24% of top clones turned up in all five tumor regions.

A primer matching the constant region was used to make TCR beta cDNA from 500 to 650 ng of total RNA. What produced the TCR beta libraries was three nested multiplex PCR rounds using slightly modified ARM-PCR. TCRdb re-called the multiplex PCR reads through MiXCR, storing one row per CDR3 protein. The sample shows 50,000 to 70,000 distinct CDR3 sequences, around 64% of them seen only once. Sequencing was done on a sample of liver tumor tissue from sampling region 2. Subset here: tumor region T2, inferior pole. The receptor was isolated from a man in his forties with primary liver carcinoma and hepatitis B virus infection.

Here the CDR3 DNA reads TGCGCCATCAGCCAAGATATACAGGGGGTACGGGCAGATACGCAGTATTTT. Amino acid sequence: CAISQDIQGVRADTQYF. The genes are TRBV4-1 and TRBJ2-3; 8 positions match TRBD1. The CDR3 contains 17 residues. Germline V gene data show CDR1 as MGHRA and CDR2 as YSYEKL.